This T cell receptor (beta chain) was sequenced in a study of shared clonotypes between healthy human individuals. Looking at the study overall: CD4 naive cells filled three plates per donor, CD4 memory three, CD8 naive two and CD8 memory one.

About this clone: The antigen remains unidentified.

Method: immunoSEQ multiplex PCR; TCRdb's copy keeps in-frame clones and lacks some. Among roughly 410,000 clones listed, approximately 96% were seen once. General study results and limits: Rarefaction showed that sequencing of sorted subsets was incomplete (despite large depth).

CDR1 is MDHEN and CDR2 is SYDVKM in the germline V gene. The length of the CDR3 is 12 residues. The ends lost 4 bases at V and 8 bases at J; junction bases unmatched: 2. The TCR originated in a man aged 25 to 40 in good health. V gene TRBV28 combines with J gene TRBJ2-1; 7 bases fit TRBD1. The sequenced material came from memory CD8+ T cells sorted from blood. Subset of the sample: CD45RO+ cells pooled with CCR7-negative TemRA cells. This CDR3 is CASSWGQYEQFF. The CDR3 coding sequence is TGTGCCAGCAGTTGGGGACAGTATGAGCAGTTCTTC.